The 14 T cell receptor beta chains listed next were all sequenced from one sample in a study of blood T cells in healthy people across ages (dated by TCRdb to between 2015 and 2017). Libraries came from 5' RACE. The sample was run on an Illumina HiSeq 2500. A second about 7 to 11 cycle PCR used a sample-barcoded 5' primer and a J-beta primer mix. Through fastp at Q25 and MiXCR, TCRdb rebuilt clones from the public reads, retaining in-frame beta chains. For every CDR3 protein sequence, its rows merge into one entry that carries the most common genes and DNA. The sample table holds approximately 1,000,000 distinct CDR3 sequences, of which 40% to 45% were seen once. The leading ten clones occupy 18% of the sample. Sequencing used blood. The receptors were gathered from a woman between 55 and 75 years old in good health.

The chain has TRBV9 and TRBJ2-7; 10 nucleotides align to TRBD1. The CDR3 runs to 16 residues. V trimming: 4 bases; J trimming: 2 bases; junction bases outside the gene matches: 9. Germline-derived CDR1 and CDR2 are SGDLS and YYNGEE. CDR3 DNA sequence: TGTGCCAGCAGCCACCCGAGGACAGGGGGTACCTACGAGCAGTACTTC. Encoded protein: CASSHPRTGGTYEQYF. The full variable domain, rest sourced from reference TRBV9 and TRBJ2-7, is DSGVTQTPKHLITATGQRVTLRCSPRSGDLSVYWYQQSLDQGLQFLIQYYNGEERAKGNILERFSAQQFPDLHSELNLSSLELGDSALYFCASSHPRTGGTYEQYFGPGTRLTVT.

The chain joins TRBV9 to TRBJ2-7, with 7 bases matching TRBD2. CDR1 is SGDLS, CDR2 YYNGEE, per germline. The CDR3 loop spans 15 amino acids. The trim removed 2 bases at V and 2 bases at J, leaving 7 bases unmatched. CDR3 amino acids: CASSVRGEQPYEQYF. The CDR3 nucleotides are TGTGCCAGCAGCGTCCGGGGGGAGCAACCCTACGAGCAGTACTTC.

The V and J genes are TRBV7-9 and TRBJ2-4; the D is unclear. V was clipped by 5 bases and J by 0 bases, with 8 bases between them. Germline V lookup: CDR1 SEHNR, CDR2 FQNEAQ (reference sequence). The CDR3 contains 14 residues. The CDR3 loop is CASSPQQAKNIQYF. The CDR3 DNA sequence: TGTGCCAGCAGCCCGCAACAAGCCAAAAACATTCAGTACTTC.

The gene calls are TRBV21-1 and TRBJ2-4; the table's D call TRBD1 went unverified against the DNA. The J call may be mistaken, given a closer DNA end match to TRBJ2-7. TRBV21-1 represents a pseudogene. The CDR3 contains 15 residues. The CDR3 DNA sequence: TGTGCCAGCAGCAACAGGGGGGGAAGCTCCTACGAGCAGTACTTC. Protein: CASSNRGGSSYEQYF.

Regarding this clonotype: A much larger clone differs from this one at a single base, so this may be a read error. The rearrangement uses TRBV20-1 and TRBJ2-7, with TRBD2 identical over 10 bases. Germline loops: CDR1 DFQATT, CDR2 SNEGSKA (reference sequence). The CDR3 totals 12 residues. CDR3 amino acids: CGASSGRWEQYF. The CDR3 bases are TGCGGTGCAAGTAGCGGGAGGTGGGAGCAGTACTTC.

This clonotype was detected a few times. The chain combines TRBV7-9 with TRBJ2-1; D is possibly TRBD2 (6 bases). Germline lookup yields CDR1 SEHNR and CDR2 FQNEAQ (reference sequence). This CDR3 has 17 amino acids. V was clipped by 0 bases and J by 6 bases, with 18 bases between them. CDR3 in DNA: TGTGCCAGCAGCTTAGCGTGGCGGGGAGGAGATTTCAATGAGCAGTTCTTC. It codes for CASSLAWRGGDFNEQFF.

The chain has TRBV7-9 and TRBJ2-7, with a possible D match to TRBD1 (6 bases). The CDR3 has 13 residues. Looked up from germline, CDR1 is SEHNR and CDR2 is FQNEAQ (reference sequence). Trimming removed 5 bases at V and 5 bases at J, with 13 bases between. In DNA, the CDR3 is TGTGCCAGCAGCGTAGGCGGACAGCACGAGCAGTACTTC. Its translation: CASSVGGQHEQYF.

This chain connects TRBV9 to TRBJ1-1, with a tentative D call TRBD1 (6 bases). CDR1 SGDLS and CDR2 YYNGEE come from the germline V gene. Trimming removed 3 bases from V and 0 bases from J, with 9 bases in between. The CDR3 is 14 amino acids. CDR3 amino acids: CASSAQGLNTEAFF. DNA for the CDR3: TGTGCCAGCAGCGCACAGGGATTGAACACTGAAGCTTTCTTT.

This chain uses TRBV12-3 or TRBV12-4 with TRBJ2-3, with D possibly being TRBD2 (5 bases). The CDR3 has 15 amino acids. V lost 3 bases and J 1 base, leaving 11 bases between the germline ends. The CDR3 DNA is TGTGCCAGCAGTTTTTCGGGATGGCGCACAGATACGCAGTATTTT. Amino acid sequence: CASSFSGWRTDTQYF.

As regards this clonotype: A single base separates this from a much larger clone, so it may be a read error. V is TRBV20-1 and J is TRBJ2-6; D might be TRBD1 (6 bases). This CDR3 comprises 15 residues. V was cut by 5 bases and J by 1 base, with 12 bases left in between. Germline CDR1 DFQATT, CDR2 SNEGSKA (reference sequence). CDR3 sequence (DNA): TGCAGTGCTGGGCCTCAGGGGTCTGGGGCCAACGTCCTGACTTTC. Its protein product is CSAGPQGSGANVLTF.

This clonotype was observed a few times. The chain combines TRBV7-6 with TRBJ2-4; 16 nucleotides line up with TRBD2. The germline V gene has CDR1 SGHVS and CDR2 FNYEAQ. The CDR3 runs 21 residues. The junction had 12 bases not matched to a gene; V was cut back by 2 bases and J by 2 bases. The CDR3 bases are TGTGCCAGCAGCTTACCGGGCGACCCGGGACTAGCGGGAGGGCCCAAAAACATTCAGTACTTC. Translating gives CASSLPGDPGLAGGPKNIQYF.

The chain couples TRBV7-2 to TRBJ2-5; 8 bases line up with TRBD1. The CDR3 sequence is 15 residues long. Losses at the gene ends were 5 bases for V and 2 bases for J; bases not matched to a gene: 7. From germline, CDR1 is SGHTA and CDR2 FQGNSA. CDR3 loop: CASSRGQGNQETQYF. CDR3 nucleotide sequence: TGTGCCAGCAGCCGAGGACAGGGAAATCAAGAGACCCAGTACTTC.

The CDR3 protein is CASSFSGQGGAPGANVLTF. CDR3 in DNA: TGTGCCAGCAGTTTTTCCGGACAGGGGGGGGCGCCTGGGGCCAACGTCCTGACTTTC. The gene calls are TRBV12-3 or TRBV12-4 and TRBJ2-6; 10 bases line up with TRBD1. V shed 3 bases and J 2 bases; nucleotides not matched to a gene: 10. There are 19 residues in the CDR3.

The CDR3 here is CAMREAYNEQFF. The DNA for the CDR3 is TGTGCCATGAGGGAGGCGTACAATGAGCAGTTCTTC. V is TRBV7-9 and J is TRBJ2-1; perhaps TRBD2 as D (6 bases). V gave up 10 bases and J gave up 4 bases, with 11 bases separating them. Germline-derived CDR1 and CDR2 are SEHNR and FQNEAQ (reference sequence). CDR3 length: 12 amino acids.